This TCR beta chain was retrieved from a study of T-cell reconstitution after alpha-beta-depleted transplantation in children. In its sample, this clonotype was seen many times. Unique molecular identifiers were incorporated when the TCRbeta library was constructed. TCRdb reprocessed the PCR reads via MiXCR and lists one record per CDR3 protein. This table has about 420,000 distinct CDR3 sequences, roughly 11% appearing once. Trimming took off 10 bases at V and 7 bases at J, with 16 bases between the two ends. The germline V gene has CDR1 ENHRY and CDR2 SYGVKD. The CDR3 runs to 12 residues. The chain uses TRBV10-3 and TRBJ1-1, with unresolved D. This sample comprised PBMCs from the stem cell graft donor, obtained from the stem cell graft. The sequence was obtained from a human donor who donated a stem cell graft to a child with acute myeloid leukemia. This CDR3 reads CATLGGRGEAFF. CDR3 in DNA: TGTGCCACCCTGGGTGGGCGAGGTGAAGCTTTCTTT.